This T cell receptor (beta chain) was sequenced for a study of early stage breast cancer tumors (dated by TCRdb to 2016 to 2017). General notes on the study: Of the 15 to 20 invasive breast tumors, twelve were found to be estrogen receptor-positive, progesterone receptor-positive and HER2-negative. About 65% of the 12 ER+/PR+/HER2- tumors were invasive ductal carcinomas, while the other four were invasive lobular carcinomas. On average, each sample had roughly 10-fold read coverage. A total of 2.5 million to 3 million templates, representing about 1.1 million unique clonotypes, were detected across all samples. Summary of the overall study and its limitations: Compared with adjacent normal breast tissue, tumors had higher clonality and 2 to 3-fold greater T cell density. Because the cohort was small, a breakdown by tumor subtype could not be done. Enriched TCRB sequences shared across patients were mostly commonly generated sequences, unlikely to play an important role in the tumor microenvironment. Greater similarity was observed between blood and normal breast repertoires than between blood and tumor repertoires, and tumor was distinguished from normal in about 85% of the 16 patients when each tissue was compared with blood. Bulk genomic DNA sequencing of unsorted cells missed chain pairing and functional markers such as CD4, CD8 and FOXP3.

The study profiled bulk TCR beta-chain repertoires in matched peripheral blood, tumor and adjacent normal breast tissue taken from about 16 patients with early-stage breast cancer. Before surgery, whole blood (roughly 4.5-11 mL) was collected into EDTA tubes and processed within 2 hours. Ficoll-Paque centrifugation in SepMate-50 tubes was used to isolate peripheral blood mononuclear cells. PBMCs were cryopreserved in about 90% FBS with around 10% DMSO in aliquots of roughly 1.9 to 4.5 million cells and stored in liquid nitrogen. The Qiagen AllPrep DNA/RNA Mini kit was used for genomic DNA extraction. In the case of this clone: The antigen it recognizes is unknown. Base qualities are not recorded, but no much larger clone differs from it by a single base.

Counted from cysteine to phenylalanine, this CDR3 has 16 amino acids. Left in the record is the CDR3 DNA by itself, 48 bases read in frame from the first base. V is trimmed back by 5 bases and J by 2 bases, and the junction contains 2 bases that no gene match accounts for. Based on the germline V gene, the CDR1 and CDR2 sequences are SGHAT and FQNNGV. Every sample was amplified as two independent genomic DNA replicates, using 0.5 to 0.6 ug for blood and 1.5 ug for tumor or normal breast. Following the manufacturer's instructions, the ImmunoSeq Intro kit was used to carry out TCRB sequencing on genomic DNA. For absolute quantification, the roughly 28-cycle multiplex PCR included proprietary primers along with spike-in control sequences. Single-end 150-bp reads were used to sequence an 87-bp fragment spanning the CDR3 plus the flanking V and J genes. Seven samples, with two replicates for each sample, were multiplexed per lane of an Illumina MiSeq using version 3.0 chemistry. Per the original workflow: The vendor's proprietary pipeline processed the raw data and merged both replicates into a single result for each sample. Clonotypes were defined as productive rearrangements sharing the V-gene family, CDR3 amino acid sequence and J-gene segment. Clonality was computed as 1 minus the normalized Shannon entropy (Pielou evenness) of TCRB abundances. T cell density was estimated by dividing total templates by the number of input cells inferred from the DNA input amount. Recon, run with its default parameters, was used to estimate overall repertoire diversity and clonality. Clonotypes with over 0.1% abundance in tumor and at least 32-fold higher abundance in tumor than in normal breast were defined as tumor-enriched. Imported from immuneACCESS, the table was reduced by TCRdb to in-frame sequences with V and J called. These copies leave out some clones; in studies compared against another copy, an unresolved V gene accounts for under half, and the cause of the remainder is not known. D and trimming come from the DNA, and the V and J calls and clone size come from that table. The sample table contains about 38,000 clones; only one count was recorded for 74% of them. Of the sample, less than 7.5% is held by the ten largest clones.

The rearranged segments are TRBV11-2 and TRBJ2-1; TRBD2 matches 14 bases in the middle. Material for sequencing was blood. This TCR came from a person between 60 and 70 years old with breast cancer. The CDR3 region: CASSRTSGRTYNEQFF. The sequence in DNA is TGTGCCAGCAGCAGGACTAGCGGGAGGACCTACAATGAGCAGTTCTTC.